A selection of T cell receptor beta chains follows, all from one sample in a study of T-cell reconstitution after alpha-beta-depleted transplantation in children. TCRdb passed the PCR reads through MiXCR, listing each CDR3 protein once. The data contain some 500,000 distinct CDR3 sequences, about 16% of them singletons. The sample was PBMCs from the stem cell graft donor, taken from the stem cell graft. The receptors shown here come from a human donor who donated a stem cell graft to a child with acute lymphoblastic leukemia. Each CDR3 is given with its conserved first and last residue. D genes are given only for firm matches. Only part of the rows carry a size: once, few, many, or a class if the clone is expanded.

-	TRBV7-2	TRBJ2-7	-	CASSSGAYYEQYF	TGTGCCAGCAGCTCCGGGGCCTACTACGAGCAGTACTTC
-	TRBV15	TRBJ2-1	-	CATSRGGTRTNNEQFF	TGTGCCACCAGCAGAGGAGGCACACGAACCAACAATGAGCAGTTCTTC
-	TRBV12-3/TRBV12-4	TRBJ2-2	-	CASRSSENTGELFF	TGTGCCAGCCGCTCCAGCGAGAACACCGGGGAGCTGTTTTTT
many	TRBV5-6	TRBJ1-5	-	CASSLGHYSNQPQHF	TGTGCCAGCAGCTTGGGTCATTATAGCAATCAGCCCCAGCATTTT
-	TRBV11-2	TRBJ2-5	TRBD2	CASSSEAGVETQYF	TGTGCCAGCAGCTCAGAAGCGGGAGTTGAGACCCAGTACTTC
many	TRBV5-5	TRBJ2-7	-	CASSRMGQGTAEQYF	TGTGCCAGCAGCCGAATGGGGCAGGGGACCGCCGAGCAGTACTTC
-	TRBV27	TRBJ1-2	-	CASSTTGKNYGYTF	TGTGCCAGCAGCACGACAGGAAAAAACTATGGCTACACCTTC
few	TRBV5-1	TRBJ2-2	-	CASSAFPGTANTGELFF	TGCGCCAGCAGCGCCTTTCCCGGGACGGCGAACACCGGGGAGCTGTTTTTT
-	TRBV29-1	TRBJ2-1	TRBD2	CSVLLAGNEQFF	TGCAGCGTTTTACTAGCGGGAAATGAGCAGTTCTTC
few	TRBV27	TRBJ2-7	-	CASSSPRLLQNEQYF	TGTGCCAGCAGTTCCCCACGACTGCTCCAAAACGAGCAGTACTTC
few	TRBV27	TRBJ2-7	-	CASSSRDAYEQYF	TGTGCCAGCAGTTCCCGAGATGCCTACGAGCAGTACTTC
few	TRBV5-1	TRBJ2-1	-	CASSLIETGGYEQFF	TGCGCCAGCAGCTTAATAGAGACGGGCGGATATGAGCAGTTCTTC
few	TRBV5-5	TRBJ2-1	-	CASSLWDYNEQFF	TGTGCCAGCAGCCTTTGGGATTACAATGAGCAGTTCTTC
-	TRBV5-1	TRBJ2-2	-	CASSLGSGGNTGEPFF	TGCGCCAGCAGCTTGGGATCCGGCGGGAACACCGGGGAGCCGTTTTTT
-	TRBV20-1	TRBJ2-1	-	CSAILPGTPVHEQFF	TGCAGTGCTATACTTCCCGGGACTCCCGTCCATGAGCAGTTCTTC
-	TRBV29-1	TRBJ2-1	-	CSVDGLRGDEQFF	TGCAGCGTTGACGGGCTCCGGGGTGATGAGCAGTTCTTC
few	TRBV7-9	TRBJ2-5	-	CASSLRSGETQYF	TGTGCCAGCAGCCTAAGGTCTGGGGAGACCCAGTACTTC
many	TRBV24-1	TRBJ2-1	-	CATSDFRGNEQFF	TGTGCCACCAGTGATTTTAGGGGGAATGAGCAGTTCTTC
-	TRBV10-3	TRBJ2-7	-	CAPLGGTLPGHCYYEQYF	TGTGCCCCCCTTGGCGGGACTCTGCCCGGGCACTGCTACTACGAGCAGTACTTC
-	TRBV5-5	TRBJ2-1	-	CASSLIGNNEQFF	TGTGCCAGCAGCCTTATTGGAAACAATGAGCAGTTCTTC
-	TRBV3-1	TRBJ2-7	-	CASSQAAVKQYF	TGTGCCAGCAGCCAAGCCGCCGTGAAGCAGTACTTC
few	TRBV27	TRBJ2-7	TRBD2	CASIQTGRGGYEQYF	TGTGCCAGCATTCAGACAGGACGGGGGGGCTACGAGCAGTACTTC
few	TRBV4-1	TRBJ2-7	-	CASSQDVRLSEQYF	TGCGCCAGCAGCCAAGACGTCAGGCTCTCCGAGCAGTACTTC
-	TRBV4-1	TRBJ2-5	-	CASSHLMGGPSPKETQYF	TGCGCCAGCAGCCACCTAATGGGGGGACCCTCCCCCAAAGAGACCCAGTACTTC
few	TRBV7-6	TRBJ1-1	-	CASSPLTGGEAFF	TGTGCCAGCAGCCCTCTCACGGGCGGTGAAGCTTTCTTT
-	TRBV5-1	TRBJ1-4	-	CASSSSGATNEKLFF	TGCGCCAGCAGCTCGTCAGGGGCAACTAATGAAAAACTGTTTTTT
few	TRBV30	TRBJ2-3	-	CAWSVGGRDTQYF	TGTGCCTGGAGTGTAGGAGGAAGAGATACGCAGTATTTT
few	TRBV27	TRBJ2-1	TRBD2	CASSFGGSLQYEQFF	TGTGCCAGCAGTTTCGGCGGGAGCTTACAGTATGAGCAGTTCTTC
few	TRBV9	TRBJ2-5	TRBD1	CASSVGGGSETQYF	TGTGCCAGCAGCGTAGGAGGGGGCTCTGAGACCCAGTACTTC
-	TRBV27	TRBJ1-1	-	CARRGGGTEAFF	TGTGCCAGGCGCGGCGGGGGGACTGAAGCTTTCTTT
-	TRBV28	TRBJ2-7	TRBD2	CASSLTSGVAWDSYEQYF	TGTGCCAGCAGTCTAACTAGCGGGGTGGCTTGGGACTCCTACGAGCAGTACTTC
-	TRBV12-3/TRBV12-4	TRBJ2-5	TRBD1	CASSFKDRGQETQYF	TGTGCCAGCAGTTTTAAGGACAGGGGGCAAGAGACCCAGTACTTC
-	TRBV11-1	TRBJ2-1	TRBD2	CASSFTVRAGGPHNEQFF	TGTGCCAGCAGCTTCACGGTTAGAGCGGGAGGGCCCCACAATGAGCAGTTCTTC
-	TRBV9	TRBJ2-3	TRBD2	CASSVGTLAGTDTQYF	TGTGCCAGCAGCGTAGGAACGCTAGCGGGAACAGATACGCAGTATTTT
-	TRBV5-1	TRBJ2-1	TRBD1	CASSWGQDWHNEQFF	TGCGCCAGCAGCTGGGGACAGGACTGGCACAATGAGCAGTTCTTC
few	TRBV6-4	TRBJ2-1	-	CARIRTVGTPCYNEQFF	TGTGCCAGGATACGGACAGTAGGTACCCCTTGCTACAATGAGCAGTTCTTC
-	TRBV7-9	TRBJ2-2	-	CASRVEITNTGELFF	TGTGCCAGCAGGGTCGAAATAACGAACACCGGGGAGCTGTTTTTT
few	TRBV24-1	TRBJ2-1	TRBD2	CATSRGSSYNEQFF	TGTGCCACCAGTCGCGGGAGCTCCTACAATGAGCAGTTCTTC
few	TRBV5-1	TRBJ1-4	TRBD1	CASSLGDRGPEKLFF	TGCGCCAGCAGCTTGGGGGACAGGGGGCCTGAAAAACTGTTTTTT
few	TRBV4-1	TRBJ1-1	-	CASSQPLRENTEAFF	TGCGCCAGCAGCCAACCCCTTAGGGAGAACACTGAAGCTTTCTTT
-	TRBV12-3/TRBV12-4	TRBJ2-5	-	CASSVGQNQETQYF	TGTGCCAGCAGTGTAGGACAGAACCAAGAGACCCAGTACTTC
many	TRBV27	TRBJ2-7	-	CASSLGWTASYEQYF	TGTGCCAGCAGTCTCGGATGGACAGCCTCCTACGAGCAGTACTTC
-	TRBV29-1	TRBJ2-3	-	CSAYWGRWGTDTQYF	TGCAGCGCCTATTGGGGACGATGGGGCACAGATACGCAGTATTTT
few	TRBV27	TRBJ1-1	TRBD1	CASSLSGGTGEAFF	TGTGCCAGCAGTTTATCGGGGGGGACAGGGGAAGCTTTCTTT
-	TRBV30	TRBJ1-4	-	CAWSGLKEKLFF	TGTGCCTGGAGTGGGCTTAAAGAAAAACTGTTTTTT
few	TRBV6-1	TRBJ2-7	TRBD1	CASSELGGPPYEQYF	TGTGCCAGCAGTGAATTAGGGGGCCCCCCCTACGAGCAGTACTTC
few	TRBV5-1	TRBJ1-1	TRBD1	CASRREGATEAFF	TGCGCCAGCCGTCGCGAGGGGGCCACTGAAGCTTTCTTT
few	TRBV29-1	TRBJ2-7	TRBD2	CSVLGLTSGTTYEQYF	TGCAGCGTTCTGGGGTTGACTAGCGGAACAACCTACGAGCAGTACTTC
few	TRBV4-1	TRBJ2-3	-	CASSQEMRSTDTQYF	TGCGCCAGCAGCCAAGAGATGCGAAGCACAGATACGCAGTATTTT
few	TRBV11-2	TRBJ2-5	-	CASSFISGQETQYF	TGTGCCAGCAGCTTCATTTCAGGTCAAGAGACCCAGTACTTC
many	TRBV7-9	TRBJ2-3	TRBD2	CASSLGASGSSDTQYF	TGTGCCAGCAGCTTGGGGGCTAGCGGGAGTTCAGATACGCAGTATTTT
-	TRBV12-3/TRBV12-4	TRBJ2-7	TRBD2	CASSAGTSGPNSYEQYF	TGTGCCAGCAGTGCAGGGACTAGCGGTCCTAACTCCTACGAGCAGTACTTC
few	TRBV29-1	TRBJ2-1	-	CSVLKQGQSNEQFF	TGCAGCGTCCTCAAGCAGGGTCAAAGTAATGAGCAGTTCTTC
few	TRBV27	TRBJ1-3	TRBD1	CASSLTGTSGNTIYF	TGTGCCAGCAGTCTGACAGGGACCTCTGGAAACACCATATATTTT
few	TRBV9	TRBJ1-5	-	CASSVADGYQPQHF	TGTGCCAGCAGCGTAGCCGACGGCTATCAGCCCCAGCATTTT